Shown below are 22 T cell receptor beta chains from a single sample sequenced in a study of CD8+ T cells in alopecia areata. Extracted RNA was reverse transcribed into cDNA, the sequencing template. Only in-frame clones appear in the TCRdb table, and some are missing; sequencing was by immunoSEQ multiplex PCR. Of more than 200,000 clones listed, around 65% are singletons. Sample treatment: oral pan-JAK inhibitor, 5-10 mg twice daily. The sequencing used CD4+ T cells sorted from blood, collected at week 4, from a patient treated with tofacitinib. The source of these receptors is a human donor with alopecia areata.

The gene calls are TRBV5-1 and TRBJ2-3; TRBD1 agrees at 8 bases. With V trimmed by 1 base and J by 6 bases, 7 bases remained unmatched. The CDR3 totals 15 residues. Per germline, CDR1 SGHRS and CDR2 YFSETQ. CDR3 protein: CASSLTGQGADTQYF. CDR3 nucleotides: TGCGCCAGCAGCTTGACAGGACAGGGAGCGGATACGCAGTATTTT.

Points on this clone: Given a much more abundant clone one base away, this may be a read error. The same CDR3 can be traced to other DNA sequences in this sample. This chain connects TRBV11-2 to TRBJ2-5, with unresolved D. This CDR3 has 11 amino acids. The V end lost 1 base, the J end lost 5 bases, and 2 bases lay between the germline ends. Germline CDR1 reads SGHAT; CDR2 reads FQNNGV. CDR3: CASSLVETQYF. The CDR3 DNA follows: TGTGCCAGCAGCTTAGTGGAGACCCAGTACTTC. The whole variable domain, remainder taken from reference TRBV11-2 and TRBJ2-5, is EAGVAQSPRYKIIEKRQSVAFWCNPISGHATLYWYQQILGQGPKLLIQFQNNGVVDDSQLPKDRFSAERLKGVDSTLKIQPAKLEDSAVYLCASSLVETQYFGPGTRLLVL.

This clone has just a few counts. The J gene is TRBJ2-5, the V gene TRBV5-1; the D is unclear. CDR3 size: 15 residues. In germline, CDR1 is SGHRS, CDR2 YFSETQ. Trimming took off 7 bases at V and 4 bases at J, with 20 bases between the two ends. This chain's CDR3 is CASRRTSEIGETQYF. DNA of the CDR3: TGCGCCAGCCGCCGGACCTCGGAAATTGGAGAGACCCAGTACTTC.

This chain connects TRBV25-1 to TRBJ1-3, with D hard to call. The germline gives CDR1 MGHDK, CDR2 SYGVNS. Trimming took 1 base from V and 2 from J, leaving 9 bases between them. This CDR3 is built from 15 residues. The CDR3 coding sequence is TGTGCCAGCAGTGAATCTCGGCTCCCTGGAAACACCATATATTTT. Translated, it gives CASSESRLPGNTIYF.

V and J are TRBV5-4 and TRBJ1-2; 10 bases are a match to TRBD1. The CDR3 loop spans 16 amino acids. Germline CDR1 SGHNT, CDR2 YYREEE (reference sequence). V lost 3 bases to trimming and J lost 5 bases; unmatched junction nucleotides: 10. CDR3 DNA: TGTGCCAGCAGCTACCCGGGACAGGGGAGTGTTTATGGCTACACCTTC. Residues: CASSYPGQGSVYGYTF. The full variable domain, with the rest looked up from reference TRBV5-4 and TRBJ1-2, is ETGVTQSPTHLIKTRGQQVTLRCSSQSGHNTVSWYQQALGQGPQFIFQYYREEENGRGNFPPRFSGLQFPNYSSELNVNALELDDSALYLCASSYPGQGSVYGYTFGSGTRLTVV.

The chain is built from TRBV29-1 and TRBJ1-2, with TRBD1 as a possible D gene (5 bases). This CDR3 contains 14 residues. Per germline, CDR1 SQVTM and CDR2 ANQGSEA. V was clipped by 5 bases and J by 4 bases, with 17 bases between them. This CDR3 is CSVTNARGSYGYTF. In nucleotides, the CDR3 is TGCAGCGTTACCAATGCTCGGGGGAGCTATGGCTACACCTTC.

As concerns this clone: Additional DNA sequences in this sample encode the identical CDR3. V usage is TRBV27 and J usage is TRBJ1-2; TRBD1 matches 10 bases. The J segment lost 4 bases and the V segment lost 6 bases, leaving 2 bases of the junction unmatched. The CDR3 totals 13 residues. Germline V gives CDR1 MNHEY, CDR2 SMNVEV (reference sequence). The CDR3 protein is CASRRTGGYGYTF. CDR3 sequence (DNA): TGTGCCAGCAGACGGACAGGGGGCTATGGCTACACCTTC.

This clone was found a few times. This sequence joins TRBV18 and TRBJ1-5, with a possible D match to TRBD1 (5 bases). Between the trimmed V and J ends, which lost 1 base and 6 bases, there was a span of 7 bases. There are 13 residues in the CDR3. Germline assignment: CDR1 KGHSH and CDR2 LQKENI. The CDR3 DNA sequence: TGTGCCAGCTCACCACAGGGGCGTCAGCCCCAGCATTTT. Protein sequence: CASSPQGRQPQHF.

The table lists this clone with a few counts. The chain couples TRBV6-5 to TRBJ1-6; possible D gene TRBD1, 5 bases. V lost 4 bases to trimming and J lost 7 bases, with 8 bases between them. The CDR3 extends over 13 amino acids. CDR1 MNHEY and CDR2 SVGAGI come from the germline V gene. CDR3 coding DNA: TGTGCCAGCAGTTCCCCAGGGAATTCACCCCTCCACTTT. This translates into CASSSPGNSPLHF.

CDR3 protein: CAINPGEYGYTF. The CDR3 nucleotides are TGTGCCATCAATCCAGGGGAGTATGGCTACACCTTC. This sequence joins TRBV10-3 and TRBJ1-2, with D perhaps TRBD1 (6 bases). Germline CDR1 reads ENHRY; CDR2 reads SYGVKD. There are 12 residues in the CDR3. Between the trimmed V and J ends, which lost 7 bases and 5 bases, there was a span of 11 bases.

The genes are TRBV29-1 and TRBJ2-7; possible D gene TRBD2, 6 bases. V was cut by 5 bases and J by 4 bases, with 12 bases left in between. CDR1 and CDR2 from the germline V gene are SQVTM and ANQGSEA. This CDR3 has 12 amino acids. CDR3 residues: CSVRYSGYEQYF. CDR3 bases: TGCAGCGTTCGATATAGCGGTTACGAGCAGTACTTC.

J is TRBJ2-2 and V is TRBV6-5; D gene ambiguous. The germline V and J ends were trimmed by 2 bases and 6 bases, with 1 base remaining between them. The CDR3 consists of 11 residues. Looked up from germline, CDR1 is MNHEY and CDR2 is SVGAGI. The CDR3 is CASSYAGELFF. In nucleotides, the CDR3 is TGTGCCAGCAGTTACGCCGGGGAGCTGTTTTTT.

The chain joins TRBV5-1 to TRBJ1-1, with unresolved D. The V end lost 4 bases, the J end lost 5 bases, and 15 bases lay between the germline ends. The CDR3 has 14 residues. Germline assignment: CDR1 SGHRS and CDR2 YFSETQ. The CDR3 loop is CASSPSTRETEAFF. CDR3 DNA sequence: TGCGCCAGCAGCCCCAGCACCCGGGAAACTGAAGCTTTCTTT.

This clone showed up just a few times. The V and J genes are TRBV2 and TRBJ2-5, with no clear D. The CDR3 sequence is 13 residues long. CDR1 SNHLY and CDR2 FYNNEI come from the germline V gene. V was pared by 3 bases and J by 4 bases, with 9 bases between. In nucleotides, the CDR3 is TGTGCCAGCAGTGACCTGGTAGGAGAGACCCAGTACTTC. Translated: CASSDLVGETQYF.

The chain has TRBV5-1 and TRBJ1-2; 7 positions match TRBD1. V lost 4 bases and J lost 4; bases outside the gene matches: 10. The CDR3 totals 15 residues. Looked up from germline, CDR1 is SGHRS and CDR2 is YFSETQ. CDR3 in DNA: TGCGCCAGCAGCCCAGGGACAGAACTGGGCTATGGCTACACCTTC. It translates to CASSPGTELGYGYTF.

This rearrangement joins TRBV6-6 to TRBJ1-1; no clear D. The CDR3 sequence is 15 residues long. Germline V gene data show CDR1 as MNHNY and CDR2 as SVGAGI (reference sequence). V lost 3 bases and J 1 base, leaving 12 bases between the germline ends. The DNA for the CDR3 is TGTGCCAGCAGTTATCTCCGGGAGGCGAACACTGAAGCTTTCTTT. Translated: CASSYLREANTEAFF.

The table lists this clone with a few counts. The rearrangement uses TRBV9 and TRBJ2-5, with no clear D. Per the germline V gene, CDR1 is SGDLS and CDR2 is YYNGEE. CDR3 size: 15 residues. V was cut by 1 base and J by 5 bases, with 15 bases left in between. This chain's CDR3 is CASSVSPLGLETQYF. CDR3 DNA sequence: TGTGCCAGCAGCGTATCGCCCCTGGGGTTGGAGACCCAGTACTTC. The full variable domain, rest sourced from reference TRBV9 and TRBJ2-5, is DSGVTQTPKHLITATGQRVTLRCSPRSGDLSVYWYQQSLDQGLQFLIQYYNGEERAKGNILERFSAQQFPDLHSELNLSSLELGDSALYFCASSVSPLGLETQYFGPGTRLLVL.

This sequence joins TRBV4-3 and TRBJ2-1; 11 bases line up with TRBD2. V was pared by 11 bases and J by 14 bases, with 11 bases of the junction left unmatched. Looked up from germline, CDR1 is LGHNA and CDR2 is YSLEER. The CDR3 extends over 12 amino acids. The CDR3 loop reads CAGESSGGWEFF. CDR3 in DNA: TGCGCCGGCGAGTCTAGCGGGGGGTGGGAGTTCTTC.

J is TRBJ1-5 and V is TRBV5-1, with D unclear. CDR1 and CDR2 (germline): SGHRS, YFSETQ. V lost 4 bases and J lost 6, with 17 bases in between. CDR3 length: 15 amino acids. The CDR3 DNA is TGCGCCAGCAGCCACCCGCCACCTTCCCCTCAGCCCCAGCATTTT. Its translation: CASSHPPPSPQPQHF. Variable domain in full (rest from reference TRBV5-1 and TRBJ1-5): KAGVTQTPRYLIKTRGQQVTLSCSPISGHRSVSWYQQTPGQGLQFLFEYFSETQRNKGNFPGRFSGRQFSNSRSEMNVSTLELGDSALYLCASSHPPPSPQPQHFGDGTRLSIL.

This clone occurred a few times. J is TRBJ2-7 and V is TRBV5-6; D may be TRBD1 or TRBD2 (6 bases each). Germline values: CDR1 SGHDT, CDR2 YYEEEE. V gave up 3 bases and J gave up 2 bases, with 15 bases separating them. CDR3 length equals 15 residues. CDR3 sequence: CASSSQRGAPYEQYF. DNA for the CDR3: TGTGCCAGCAGCTCCCAAAGGGGGGCTCCCTACGAGCAGTACTTC.

Here the CDR3 reads CASSRDRGRDYGYTF. In nucleotides, the CDR3 is TGTGCCAGCAGTAGAGACAGGGGGCGCGACTATGGCTACACCTTC. The chain carries TRBV6-5 and TRBJ1-2, with 10 bases lining up with TRBD1. The CDR3 consists of 15 residues. Germline assignment: CDR1 MNHEY and CDR2 SVGAGI. With 5 bases clipped from V and 3 bases from J, the junction kept 6 bases outside the gene matches.

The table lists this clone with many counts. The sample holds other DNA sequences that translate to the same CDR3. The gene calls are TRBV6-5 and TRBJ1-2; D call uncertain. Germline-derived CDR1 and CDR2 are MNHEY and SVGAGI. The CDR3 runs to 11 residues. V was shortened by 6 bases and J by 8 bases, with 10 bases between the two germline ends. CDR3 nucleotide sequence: TGTGCCAGCAGGCGACAAGGCGGCTACACCTTC. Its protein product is CASRRQGGYTF.